The source of this T cell receptor (beta chain) is a study of shared clonotypes between healthy human individuals (dated by TCRdb to the early 2020s). For context, the study as a whole: Two women and three men aged 18 to 49 years were included in the cohort. For each donor, three plates each were used for CD4 naive and CD4 memory, two plates were used for CD8 naive, and one plate was used for CD8 memory. Blood TCR repertoires of about 5 healthy adults were deeply sequenced to estimate repertoire size and the extent of clonotype sharing between individuals. Different laboratories and diverse techniques were used to prepare libraries and sequence TCR repertoires, to increase sequencing depth and limit assay-specific biases. Each donor's leukapheresis produced roughly between roughly 0.85 and 10 billion PBMCs. Broader findings and caveats from the paper: The genetic and exposure-history diversity represented was limited by the small number of donors. Larger estimated clonotype richness was generally found for naive subsets than for memory subsets. When several donors were compared, the shared fraction of clonotypes was about 5.2% for naive CD4, 3.5% to 4% for naive CD8, 2.3% for memory CD4, and 0.35% to 0.4% for memory CD8. Sampling was restricted to blood, and TCR repertoires in tissues likely differ from the TCR repertoires found in blood. Even with the large sequencing depth, rarefaction of the sorted-subset datasets indicated that sequencing was incomplete. Based on pairwise subsampling, the degree of clonotype sharing among donors was expected to be affected by sequencing depth. Higher generation probabilities were observed for clonotypes shared by all four sorted-subset donors than for non-shared clonotypes.

Healthy HIV-negative adults with no recently reported acute infections or vaccinations were included as donors. All donors were Caucasian adults living in Nashville, Tennessee, USA. The CD8 memory samples were a combination of magnetically selected CD45RO+ cells and CCR7-negative CD45RA+ effector memory (TemRA) cells. Blood was obtained by leukapheresis, after which PBMCs were separated by Ficoll-Histopaque density gradient centrifugation and cryopreserved in liquid nitrogen vapor phase. Analytical flow cytometry was used to check the purity and quantity of every magnetically sorted T cell population. Each sorted fraction had its genomic DNA isolated and then quantified by UV absorbance on a Nanodrop 2000c. To note about this clone: Which antigen it targets is not known. The input lacks base qualities; no much larger clone sits a single base away.

Inclusive of the bounding cysteine and phenylalanine, the CDR3 is 16 residues long. The DNA shown is the 48-base CDR3, in frame from base 1. V lost 4 bases and J lost 7 bases, and the count of bases not matched to a germline gene is 15. Taken from the germline V gene, the CDR1 and CDR2 loops are SGHRS and YFSETQ. Using the deep immunoSEQ assay, multiplex PCR amplified TCR CDR3 regions from genomic DNA. Genomic DNA extracted from each cell subset was distributed evenly over all wells of several immunoSEQ 96-well plates, and each plate served as one replicate. For sorted subsets, 150 to 250 ng genomic DNA, equal to approximately 30,000 T cell genomes, was loaded into each replicate PCR. Purified libraries were quantified with a Qubit 3.0 fluorometer, sized on a Bioanalyzer 2100, and re-quantified with the KAPA Library Quantification kit. Each immunoSEQ 96-well plate was sequenced on its own single-read 150-cycle Illumina NextSeq 550 flow cell. As for the original processing: Because only junctional sequences without quality scores were contained in the immunoSEQ output, filtering matching that applied to full-length reads could not be performed. Sequences were annotated with PyIR, a Python wrapper for IgBLAST v1.9, using IMGT germline references to assign V/J genes and CDR3. Reads were filtered out if the reads had weak V/J assignments (E-value above 1e-6), no CDR3, stop codons, out-of-frame junctions, or ambiguous translated residues. V3J clonotypes were defined by identical inferred V gene, J gene, and CDR3 amino acid sequence. Percentage overlap between repertoires was computed as shared unique clonotypes divided by the size of the smaller repertoire. Repertoire richness was assessed with RTK rarefaction, the Chao1 estimator, and Recon v2.1 estimates of unobserved clonotypes. OLGA was used to compute generation probabilities for all TCRbeta clonotypes that the gDNA method yielded from a handful of donors. TCRdb obtained this table from immuneACCESS and retained in-frame rearrangements with V and J assigned. These tables miss some clones; where compared with another copy, unresolved V genes account for less than half of the shortfall, and the remainder is unexplained. V, J and clone size were drawn from that table, and D and trimming were deduced from the DNA. Recorded for this sample are approximately 97,000 clones; approximately 61% of them occurred a single time. Of the sample, 35% to 55% is held by the ten largest clones.

The clonotype comes from a young man in good health. The rearrangement joined TRBV5-1 to TRBJ2-7; TRBD2 agrees with 9 junctional bases. Sequencing was done on a sample of memory CD8+ T cells sorted from blood. The cell subset or site label here, explained by the study, means: CD45RO+ cells pooled with CCR7-negative TemRA cells. The CDR3 reads as follows: CASSLLTSGGQGEQYF. The bases read TGCGCCAGCAGCCTTCTGACTAGCGGAGGTCAGGGGGAGCAGTACTTC.